This TCR beta chain was identified in a study of PD-1 blockade in classical Hodgkin lymphoma (dated by TCRdb to the early 2020s). At the level of the whole study: To define a peripheral blood immune signature of response to PD-1 blockade in classical Hodgkin lymphoma, the study combined TCR beta sequencing with CyTOF.

The Qiagen DNeasy kit was used to extract genomic DNA both from unsorted PBMCs and from the negatively selected CD4+ and CD8+ fractions. Using primers that anneal to V and J segments, immunoSEQ multiplex PCR amplified the TCR beta CDR3 regions. Amplification bias was minimized using a synthetic immune receptor repertoire, and residual bias was removed computationally after sequencing. The source study handled its data this way. Repertoire diversity was quantified as the Shannon entropy index using custom Python scripts. Unsorted, CD4+ and CD8+ repertoires were examined separately, except in combined analyses, for which CD4+ and CD8+ sequences were merged in silico. The table was pulled from immuneACCESS by TCRdb, which kept in-frame rearrangements only. Such tables lose some clones; where checked, under half of the loss comes from unresolved V genes, and the rest has no known cause. Clone size and V and J calls were adopted from that table, with D and trimming inferred from the DNA. The sample yields about 47,000 clones; roughly 88% were counted once. In total, the top ten clones hold 4.9% of the sample.

The meaning of the sample's time point label: newly diagnosed, previously untreated cHL patient sample. As a comparison group for the relapsed/refractory trial patients, PBMCs from patients with newly diagnosed, previously untreated classical Hodgkin lymphoma were sequenced. Peripheral blood was collected in 8 mL Vacutainer Cell Preparation Tubes, from which PBMCs were isolated by centrifugation and then cryopreserved. CDR1 is given as SGHNT and CDR2 as YYREEE, both from the germline V gene (reference sequence). The junction carries 9 bases between V and J, which are trimmed by 5 bases and 2 bases respectively. The cysteine opens and the phenylalanine closes a CDR3 of 13 amino acids. This entry keeps only the CDR3 DNA: 39 bases, framed from base 1. The research as a whole found: The study was restricted to a single clinical trial cohort, and the causes of repertoire differences, possibly disease activity or prior therapy, were left undefined. Baseline TCR diversity was reported to be lower in newly diagnosed patients than in healthy donors, and even lower in relapsed/refractory patients.

A remark on this clone: The target of this receptor is not known. No base qualities exist here, and no much larger clone lies one base off it.

The rearranged segments are TRBV5-4 and TRBJ2-3; the D gene identity is not certain. Source material: peripheral blood mononuclear cells (PBMCs). The clonotype comes from a human donor with classical Hodgkin lymphoma. The CDR3 reads CASRLELTDTQYF. The nucleotides read TGTGCCAGCAGACTTGAGCTCACAGATACGCAGTATTTT.